The 18 T cell receptor beta chains below all came from one sample that was sequenced in a study of CD8+ T cells in alopecia areata. Described treatment: oral pan-JAK inhibitor, 5-10 mg twice daily. Extraction of RNA preceded its reverse transcription into cDNA, which served as the sequencing template. The protocol was immunoSEQ multiplex PCR, while the TCRdb copy is restricted to in-frame clones and leaves out a portion. The table includes tens of thousands of clones, about three quarters detected once. The sample here was CD8+ T cells sorted from blood, taken at week 44, from a patient treated with tofacitinib. The receptors derive from a human donor with alopecia areata.

V is TRBV7-2 and J is TRBJ2-3, with TRBD2 matching over 11 bases. The CDR3 consists of 17 residues. Germline trimming cut 7 bases from V and 2 bases from J; bases unmatched to any gene: 11. Germline V gene data show CDR1 as SGHTA and CDR2 as FQGNSA. The CDR3 loop reads CASTFLSSGGHTDTQYF. CDR3 nucleotide sequence: TGTGCCAGCACCTTCCTCTCTAGCGGGGGGCACACAGATACGCAGTATTTT.

With regard to this clone: A far larger clone differs by one base, so this is likely a read error. Distinct nucleotide sequences in the sample also encode this CDR3. The rearrangement joins TRBV6-4 to TRBJ2-3; 9 bases are a match to TRBD2. This CDR3 has 14 amino acids. Germline CDR1 reads MRHNA; CDR2 reads SNTAGT. CDR3 loop: CASSGGGATDTQYF. The CDR3 DNA reads as TGTGCCAGTAGTGGCGGGGGGGCCACAGATACGCAGTATTTT.

The J gene is TRBJ2-3, the V gene TRBV10-2; 13 positions match TRBD2. V lost 6 bases to trimming and J lost 1 base; unmatched junction nucleotides: 1. The CDR3 consists of 15 residues. The V gene's germline CDR1 is WSHSY and CDR2 SAAADI. Here the CDR3 reads CASSGTSGGTDTQYF. The DNA for the CDR3 is TGCGCCAGCAGCGGGACTAGCGGGGGCACAGATACGCAGTATTTT.

This chain links TRBV4-3 with TRBJ1-4; weak D call: TRBD1 (6 bases). The germline CDR1 and CDR2 sequences are LGHNA and YSLEER. Trimming took off 0 bases at V and 8 bases at J, with 16 bases between the two ends. The CDR3 covers 16 residues. CDR3 in amino acids: CASSQEIGGAGEKLFF. The CDR3 DNA is TGCGCCAGCAGCCAAGAAATCGGGGGGGCAGGAGAAAAACTGTTTTTT.

The genes are TRBV27 and TRBJ2-4, with 10 positions matching TRBD2. From germline, CDR1 is MNHEY and CDR2 SMNVEV (reference sequence). The CDR3 is 15 amino acids. V dropped 3 bases and J dropped 3; count of bases not matched to a gene: 2. The CDR3 DNA is TGTGCCAGCAGTTTGAGCGGGGGGGGCAAAAACATTCAGTACTTC. It translates to CASSLSGGGKNIQYF.

The rearrangement uses TRBV27 and TRBJ1-1; TRBD1 matches at 7 bases. This CDR3 has 18 residues. CDR1 is MNHEY and CDR2 is SMNVEV in the germline V gene (reference sequence). V lost 6 bases, J lost 4 bases, and 20 bases stayed unmatched. CDR3 loop: CASSPSPSTGVAGTEAFF. CDR3 sequence (DNA): TGTGCCAGCAGCCCGTCCCCTAGTACAGGGGTTGCGGGCACTGAAGCTTTCTTT.

This chain joins TRBV5-6 and TRBJ2-1; tentatively, D is TRBD1 or TRBD2 (5 bases each). From germline, CDR1 is SGHDT and CDR2 YYEEEE. With 2 bases removed from V and 15 bases from J, the gap between germline ends came to 12 bases. The CDR3 runs to 11 residues. The CDR3 here is CASSFGALAFF. As DNA, the CDR3 is TGTGCCAGCAGCTTCGGGGCCCTTGCGTTCTTC.

The chain uses TRBV2 and TRBJ2-1, with D uncertain. The V gene's germline CDR1 is SNHLY and CDR2 FYNNEI. The CDR3 has 11 amino acids. V gave up 11 bases and J gave up 5 bases, with 10 bases separating them. CDR3 nucleotides: TGTGCCGGATTACAAGACAATGAGCAGTTCTTC. Translated, it gives CAGLQDNEQFF.

The rearrangement uses TRBV27 and TRBJ2-1; possibly TRBD1 or TRBD2 for D (6 bases each). This CDR3 contains 17 residues. Trimming cost V 7 bases and J 4 bases, with 23 bases left between them. Germline values: CDR1 MNHEY, CDR2 SMNVEV (reference sequence). Here the CDR3 reads CASTLLSGAPGYNEQFF. The CDR3 nucleotides read TGTGCCAGCACCTTACTTTCGGGGGCCCCAGGGTACAATGAGCAGTTCTTC.

This clone occurred a few times. V usage is TRBV13 and J usage is TRBJ2-1; no clear D. V lost 6 bases and J lost 7, with 19 bases in between. Per the germline V gene, CDR1 is PRHDT and CDR2 is FYEKMQ (reference sequence). The CDR3 consists of 15 residues. CDR3 in amino acids: CASRVGLRSHNEQFF. The CDR3 DNA sequence: TGTGCCAGCAGGGTGGGATTACGGTCCCATAATGAGCAGTTCTTC.

V is TRBV5-4 and J is TRBJ2-2, with a possible D match to TRBD1 (5 bases). In germline, CDR1 is SGHNT, CDR2 YYREEE (reference sequence). The CDR3 is 13 residues long. V lost 4 bases and J lost 6, with 10 bases in between. Here the CDR3 reads CASSPGHSGELFF. CDR3 bases: TGTGCCAGCAGCCCCGGACACTCCGGGGAGCTGTTTTTT.

The chain combines TRBV2 with TRBJ1-5; D call uncertain. CDR3 length: 15 amino acids. Trimming stripped 4 bases from V and 0 bases from J, with 10 bases between. Looked up from germline, CDR1 is SNHLY and CDR2 is FYNNEI. The CDR3: CASSGRVYSNQPQHF. CDR3 sequence (DNA): TGTGCCAGCAGTGGTCGGGTCTATAGCAATCAGCCCCAGCATTTT. The variable domain in full, completed from reference TRBV2 and TRBJ1-5, reads EPEVTQTPSHQVTQMGQEVILRCVPISNHLYFYWYRQILGQKVEFLVSFYNNEISEKSEIFDDQFSVERPDGSNFTLKIRSTKLEDSAMYFCASSGRVYSNQPQHFGDGTRLSIL.

The gene calls are TRBV11-3 and TRBJ2-3, with no clear D. The V end was cut by 3 bases, the J end by 6 bases, with 4 bases between. CDR1 is SGHNT, CDR2 YENEEA, per germline. CDR3 length equals 11 residues. For the CDR3, the DNA is TGTGCCAGCAGCTTGGGGGATACGCAGTATTTT. Translation: CASSLGDTQYF.

J is TRBJ2-5 and V is TRBV5-1; the match to TRBD2 covers 8 bases. The ends lost 5 bases at V and 4 bases at J; junction bases unmatched: 10. The CDR3 loop spans 15 amino acids. Per germline, CDR1 SGHRS and CDR2 YFSETQ. The CDR3 DNA sequence: TGCGCCAGCAGTTTGAGCGGGGGTCCCCCAGAGACCCAGTACTTC. Its protein is CASSLSGGPPETQYF.

The gene calls are TRBV14 and TRBJ1-6; D remains ambiguous. The CDR3 length is 16 residues. Per germline, CDR1 SGHDN and CDR2 FVKESK. The V end was cut by 2 bases, the J end by 6 bases, with 14 bases between. The DNA for the CDR3 is TGTGCCAGCAGCCAAAGTCGGAGCAAAGTTAATTCACCCCTCCACTTT. It codes for CASSQSRSKVNSPLHF.

The chain links TRBV13 to TRBJ1-1; no clear D. This CDR3 has 15 amino acids. Per the germline V gene, CDR1 is PRHDT and CDR2 is FYEKMQ (reference sequence). V shed 1 base and J shed 3 bases, with 12 bases lying between them. The CDR3 coding sequence is TGTGCCAGCAGCTTAGTAGGTACAGCAGACACTGAAGCTTTCTTT. It encodes CASSLVGTADTEAFF.

The rearrangement joins TRBV29-1 to TRBJ1-2; weak D call: TRBD1 (6 bases). Germline V gives CDR1 SQVTM, CDR2 ANQGSEA. The length of the CDR3 is 14 residues. V dropped 6 bases and J dropped 0 bases, with 14 bases sitting between them. CDR3 DNA sequence: TGCAGCGTGGAGAACAGGGAAGCTAACTATGGCTACACCTTC. The encoded protein is CSVENREANYGYTF.

This clone turned up a few times. The J gene is TRBJ2-3, the V gene TRBV6-6; TRBD2 matches at 11 bases. The germline V gene encodes CDR1 MNHNY and CDR2 SVGAGI (reference sequence). V dropped 6 bases and J dropped 11; count of bases not matched to a gene: 10. There are 14 residues in the CDR3. This CDR3 is CASRLAGATEGQYF. The CDR3 DNA sequence: TGTGCCAGCAGACTAGCGGGGGCTACAGAGGGGCAGTATTTT.